This TCR beta chain was sequenced during a study of T cells in Graves' hyperthyroidism and ophthalmopathy. Diagnosing involved the use of clinical symptoms, serum thyroxine and TRAb, thyroid ultrasound and orbital computed tomography. PBMCs were obtained from 9 to 10 ml fresh peripheral blood. In this sample, this clonotype turned up many times. The TCR beta CDR3 regions underwent amplification using RNA transcripts as the source. Initially, a first-round RT-PCR of the TCR CDR3 employed the HTBI primer set. MiXCR was run by TCRdb on the multiplex PCR reads, yielding one entry per CDR3 protein. Of about 400,000 distinct CDR3 sequences listed, more than 13% are singletons. This receptor was obtained from a woman in her 30s with Graves' hyperthyroidism. Sequencing was done on a sample of blood.

Here the CDR3 DNA reads TGTGCCTGGAGTGGAGAGCTCGATCAGCCCCAGCATTTT. The encoded protein is CAWSGELDQPQHF. The chain is built from TRBV30 and TRBJ1-5; D uncertain. Germline V CDR1 and CDR2: GTSNPN, SVGIG (reference sequence). V was trimmed by 1 base and J by 5 bases, leaving 9 bases between them. This CDR3 has 13 amino acids.